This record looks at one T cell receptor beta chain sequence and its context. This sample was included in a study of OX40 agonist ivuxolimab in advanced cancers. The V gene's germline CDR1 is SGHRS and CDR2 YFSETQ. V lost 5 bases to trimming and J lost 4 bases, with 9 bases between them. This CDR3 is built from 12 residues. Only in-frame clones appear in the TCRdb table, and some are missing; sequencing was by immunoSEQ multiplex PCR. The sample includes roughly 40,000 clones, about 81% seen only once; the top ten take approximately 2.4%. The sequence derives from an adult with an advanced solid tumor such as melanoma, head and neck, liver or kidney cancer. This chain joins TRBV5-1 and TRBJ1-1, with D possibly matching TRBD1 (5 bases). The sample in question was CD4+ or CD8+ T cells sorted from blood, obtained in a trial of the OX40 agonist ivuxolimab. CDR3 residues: CASRGDSTEAFF. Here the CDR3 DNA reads TGCGCCAGCAGAGGAGACAGCACTGAAGCTTTCTTT.